The sequence of this T cell receptor beta chain was determined in a study of T-cell memory formation after mild COVID-19. Looking at the study overall: Largely donor-specific sequence clusters came from two donors. Findings of the study overall: Whether second-wave clones peaking at day 37 were SARS-CoV-2 specific went unconfirmed. For contracting clones, CD4+ ones sat mainly in CM and EM, CD8+ in EMRA. Pre-infection memory showed some responding clones, and this suggested that cross-reactive memory joined.

This clonotype appeared a few times. Antigen unknown. A single record per CDR3 protein comes from TCRdb applying MiXCR to the 5' RACE reads. This sample carries 360,000 or so distinct CDR3 sequences, 28% of them seen once, and the ten largest clones take less than 15%. CDR3 length: 14 amino acids. The germline V gene has CDR1 SGDLS and CDR2 YYNGEE. V shed 0 bases and J 3 bases; nucleotides not matched to a gene: 3. The origin of this receptor is an adult woman who had mild COVID-19 (a few samples of this study predate the infection). Cell type and time point are not known. Input material: PBMCs or a T cell subset sorted from them (not recorded which). The rearrangement joins TRBV9 to TRBJ2-7; 7 bases align to TRBD2. CDR3 sequence (DNA): TGTGCCAGCAGCGTAGGGAGCGGGAACTACGAGCAGTACTTC. Translating gives CASSVGSGNYEQYF.